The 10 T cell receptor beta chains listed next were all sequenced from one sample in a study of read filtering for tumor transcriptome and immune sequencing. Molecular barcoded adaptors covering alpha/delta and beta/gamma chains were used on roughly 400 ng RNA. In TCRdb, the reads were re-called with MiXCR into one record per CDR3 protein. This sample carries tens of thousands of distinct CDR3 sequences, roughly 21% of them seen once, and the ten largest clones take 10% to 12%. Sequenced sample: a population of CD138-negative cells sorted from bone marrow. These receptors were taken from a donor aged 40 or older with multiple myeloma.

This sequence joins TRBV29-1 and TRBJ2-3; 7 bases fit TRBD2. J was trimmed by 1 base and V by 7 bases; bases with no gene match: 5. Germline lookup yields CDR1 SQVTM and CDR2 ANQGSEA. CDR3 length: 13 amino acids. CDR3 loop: CSGMGGGTDTQYF. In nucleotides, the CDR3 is TGCAGCGGCATGGGGGGGGGCACAGATACGCAGTATTTT.

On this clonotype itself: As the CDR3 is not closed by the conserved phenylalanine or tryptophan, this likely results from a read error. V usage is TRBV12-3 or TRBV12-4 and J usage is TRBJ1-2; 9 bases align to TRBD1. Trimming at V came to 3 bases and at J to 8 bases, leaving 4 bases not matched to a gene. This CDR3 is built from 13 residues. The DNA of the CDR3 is TGTGCCAGCAGTTTGGACAGGGGAAGGGGCTACACCCTC. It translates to CASSLDRGRGYTL.

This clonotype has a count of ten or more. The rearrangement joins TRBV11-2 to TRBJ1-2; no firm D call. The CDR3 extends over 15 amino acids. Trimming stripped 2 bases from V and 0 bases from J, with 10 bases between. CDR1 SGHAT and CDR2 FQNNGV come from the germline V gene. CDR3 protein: CASSLMLTTNYGYTF. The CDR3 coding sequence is TGTGCCAGCAGCTTAATGCTGACAACTAACTATGGCTACACCTTC.

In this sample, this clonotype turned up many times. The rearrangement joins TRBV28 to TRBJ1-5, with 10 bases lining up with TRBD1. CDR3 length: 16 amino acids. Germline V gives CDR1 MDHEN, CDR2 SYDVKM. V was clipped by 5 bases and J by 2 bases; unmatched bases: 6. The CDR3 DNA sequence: TGTGCCAGCAGTCCTCTGACAGGGGGCGGCAATCAGCCCCAGCATTTT. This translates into CASSPLTGGGNQPQHF.

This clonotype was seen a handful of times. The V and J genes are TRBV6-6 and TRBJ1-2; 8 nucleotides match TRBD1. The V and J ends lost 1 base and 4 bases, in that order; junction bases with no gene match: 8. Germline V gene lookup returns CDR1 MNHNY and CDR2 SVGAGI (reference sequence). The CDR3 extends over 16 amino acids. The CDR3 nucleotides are TGTGCCAGCAGTTACTTCTCACAGGGGGGACCCTATGGCTACACCTTC. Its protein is CASSYFSQGGPYGYTF.

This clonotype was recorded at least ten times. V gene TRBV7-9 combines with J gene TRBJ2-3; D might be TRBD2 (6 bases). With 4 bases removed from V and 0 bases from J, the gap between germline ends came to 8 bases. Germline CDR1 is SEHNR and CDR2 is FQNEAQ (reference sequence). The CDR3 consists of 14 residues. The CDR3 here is CASSSRGSTDTQYF. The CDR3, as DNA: TGTGCCAGCAGCTCCCGGGGGAGCACAGATACGCAGTATTTT.

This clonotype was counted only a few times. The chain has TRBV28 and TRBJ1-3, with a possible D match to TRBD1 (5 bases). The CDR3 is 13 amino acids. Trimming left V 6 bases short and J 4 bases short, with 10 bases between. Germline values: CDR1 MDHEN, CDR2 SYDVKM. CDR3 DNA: TGTGCCAGCAGCCAGGGTTACGGAAACACCATATATTTT. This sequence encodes CASSQGYGNTIYF.

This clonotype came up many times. For the CDR3, the DNA is TGCGCCAGCCGACCTACAATTGATCCCACAGATACGCAGTATTTT. Amino acids: CASRPTIDPTDTQYF. V and J are TRBV4-1 and TRBJ2-3; D ambiguous. This CDR3 is 15 amino acids long. V was shortened by 8 bases and J by 2 bases, with 17 bases between the two germline ends. Per the germline V gene, CDR1 is MGHRA and CDR2 is YSYEKL.

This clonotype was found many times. In DNA, the CDR3 is TGTGCCAGCAGGCTTCGGTGGGATGTGAGAGAGACCCAGTACTTC. This gives the protein CASRLRWDVRETQYF. The V call is TRBV6-1, the J call TRBJ2-5; no reliable D call. V lost 6 bases to trimming and J lost 4 bases, with 18 bases between them. Germline V gene sequence: CDR1 MNHNS, CDR2 SASEGT. This CDR3 contains 15 residues.

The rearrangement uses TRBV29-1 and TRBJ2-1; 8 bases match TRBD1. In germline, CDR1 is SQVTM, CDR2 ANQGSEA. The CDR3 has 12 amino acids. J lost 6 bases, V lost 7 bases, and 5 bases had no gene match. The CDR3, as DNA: TGCAGCGCACGGACAGGGAGCAATGAGCAGTTCTTC. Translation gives CSARTGSNEQFF.